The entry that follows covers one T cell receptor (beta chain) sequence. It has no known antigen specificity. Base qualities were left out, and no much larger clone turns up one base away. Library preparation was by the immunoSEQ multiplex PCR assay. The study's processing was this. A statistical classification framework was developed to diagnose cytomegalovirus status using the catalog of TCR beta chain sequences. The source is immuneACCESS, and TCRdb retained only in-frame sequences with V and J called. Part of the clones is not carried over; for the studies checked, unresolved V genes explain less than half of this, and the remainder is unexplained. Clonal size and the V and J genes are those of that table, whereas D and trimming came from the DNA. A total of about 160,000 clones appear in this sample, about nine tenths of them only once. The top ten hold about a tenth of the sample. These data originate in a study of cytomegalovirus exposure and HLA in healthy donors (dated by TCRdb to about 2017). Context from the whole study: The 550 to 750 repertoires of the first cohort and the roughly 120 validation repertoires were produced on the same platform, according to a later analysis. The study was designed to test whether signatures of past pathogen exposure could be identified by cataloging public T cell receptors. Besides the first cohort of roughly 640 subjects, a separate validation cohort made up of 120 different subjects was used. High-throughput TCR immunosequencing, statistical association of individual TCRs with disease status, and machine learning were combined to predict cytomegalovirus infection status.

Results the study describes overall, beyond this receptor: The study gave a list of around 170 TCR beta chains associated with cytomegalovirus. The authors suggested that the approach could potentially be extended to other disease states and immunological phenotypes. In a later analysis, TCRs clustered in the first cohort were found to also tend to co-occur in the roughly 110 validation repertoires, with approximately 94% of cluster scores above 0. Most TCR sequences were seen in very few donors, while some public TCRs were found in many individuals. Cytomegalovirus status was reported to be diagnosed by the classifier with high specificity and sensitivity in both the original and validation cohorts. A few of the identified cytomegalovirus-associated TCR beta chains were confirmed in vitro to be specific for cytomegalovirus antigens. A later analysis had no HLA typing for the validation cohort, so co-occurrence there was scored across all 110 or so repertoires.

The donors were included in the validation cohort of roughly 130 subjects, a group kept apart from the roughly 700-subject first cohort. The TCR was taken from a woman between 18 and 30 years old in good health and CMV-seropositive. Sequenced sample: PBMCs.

The sequenced DNA: TGTGCCAGCAGCCCCACCAACAGGGAAGATGAGCAGTTCTTC. This sequence encodes CASSPTNREDEQFF. The rearrangement joined TRBV7-8 to TRBJ2-1; TRBD1 could be the D gene, as 6 bases match. V is pared back by 5 bases and J by 8 bases, with 16 bases lying between the germline termini. Based on the germline V gene, the CDR1 and CDR2 sequences are SGHVS and FQNEAQ. Including cysteine and phenylalanine, the CDR3 has 14 amino acids. Just CDR3 DNA is preserved here, 42 bases in frame from base 1.